The next 22 T cell receptor beta chains were all read from a single sample in a study of blood T cell repertoires in COVID-19. Profiling relied on immunoSEQ multiplex PCR, and the TCRdb table lists in-frame clones only, not all of them. The sample comprises around 95,000 clones, over 65% of which are singletons, and roughly 13% rests with the top ten. The specimen was peripheral blood. All receptors derive from a human donor in a cohort sampled during active COVID-19.

This clone was seen a few times. The chain couples TRBV7-2 to TRBJ2-2, with a weak D call TRBD1 (5 bases). CDR3 size: 13 residues. The V end was cut by 8 bases, the J end by 7 bases, with 14 bases between. CDR1 and CDR2 (germline): SGHTA, FQGNSA. In nucleotides, the CDR3 is TGTGCCAGCCAGAAGGGGTCGGGCGGGGAGCTGTTTTTT. Translated, it gives CASQKGSGGELFF.

V gene TRBV7-2 combines with J gene TRBJ2-5, with a possible D match to TRBD1 (5 bases). The length of the CDR3 is 16 residues. The germline V and J ends were trimmed by 0 bases and 2 bases, with 13 bases remaining between them. Germline values: CDR1 SGHTA, CDR2 FQGNSA. CDR3 in amino acids: CASSLAGQGKQETQYF. The CDR3 DNA reads TGTGCCAGCAGCTTAGCCGGCCAGGGAAAACAAGAGACCCAGTACTTC.

The chain is built from TRBV10-3 and TRBJ1-3, with D possibly being TRBD1 (5 bases). V lost 5 bases to trimming and J lost 0 bases, with 8 bases between them. Germline CDR1 and CDR2: ENHRY and SYGVKD. The CDR3 spans 14 residues. CDR3 loop: CAISLDNSGNTIYF. CDR3 DNA: TGTGCCATCAGTTTGGACAACTCTGGAAACACCATATATTTT.

The CDR3 here is CASSQDLGDSPLHF. In DNA form, the CDR3 reads TGTGCCAGCAGCCAAGATCTCGGGGATTCACCCCTCCACTTT. The genes are TRBV3-1 (or the pseudogene TRBV3-2) and TRBJ1-6; no clear D gene. The CDR3 extends over 14 amino acids. The V end lost 0 bases, the J end lost 8 bases, and 8 bases lay between the germline ends. CDR1 is LGHDT, CDR2 YNNKEL, per germline (reference sequence).

This clone was counted once. This chain joins TRBV6-6 and TRBJ2-7; 12 bases map to TRBD1. Germline V gene lookup returns CDR1 MNHNY and CDR2 SVGAGI (reference sequence). J lost 6 bases, V lost 6 bases, and 6 bases had no gene match. The length of the CDR3 is 14 residues. In nucleotides, the CDR3 is TGTGCCAGCAGGGGGACAGGGGGCACGGGCGAGCAGTACTTC. Protein product: CASRGTGGTGEQYF.

The chain has TRBV15 and TRBJ1-1; 7 positions agree with TRBD1. The CDR3 spans 15 residues. Germline CDR1 and CDR2: LNHNV and YYDKDF (reference sequence). Unmatched junction bases numbered 3, after V lost 2 bases and J lost 0 bases. CDR3 DNA sequence: TGTGCCACCAGCAGACGGACAGGCATGAACACTGAAGCTTTCTTT. As protein: CATSRRTGMNTEAFF.

This clone was seen a handful of times. The J gene is TRBJ1-3, the V gene TRBV2; perhaps TRBD1 as D (5 bases). This CDR3 region has 14 residues. V was clipped by 5 bases and J by 4 bases, with 12 bases between them. The germline V gene encodes CDR1 SNHLY and CDR2 FYNNEI. CDR3 loop: CASSPGISGNTIYF. In DNA, the CDR3 is TGTGCCAGCAGTCCAGGGATTTCGGGAAACACCATATATTTT. Complete variable domain (other parts from reference TRBV2 and TRBJ1-3): EPEVTQTPSHQVTQMGQEVILRCVPISNHLYFYWYRQILGQKVEFLVSFYNNEISEKSEIFDDQFSVERPDGSNFTLKIRSTKLEDSAMYFCASSPGISGNTIYFGEGSWLTVV.

The chain joins TRBV7-2 to TRBJ1-3; a possible D gene is TRBD1 (5 bases). The germline V gene encodes CDR1 SGHTA and CDR2 FQGNSA. V was shortened by 6 bases and J by 0 bases, with 12 bases between the two germline ends. The CDR3 is made up of 15 amino acids. DNA of the CDR3: TGTGCCAGCAGGGTTAACAGGAACTCTGGAAACACCATATATTTT. This gives the protein CASRVNRNSGNTIYF.

The rearrangement links TRBV6-5 to TRBJ2-5; D might be TRBD2 (5 bases). The CDR3 consists of 14 residues. Germline V lookup: CDR1 MNHEY, CDR2 SVGAGI. V was shortened by 2 bases and J by 4 bases, with 11 bases between the two germline ends. For the CDR3, the DNA is TGTGCCAGCAGTTACCGACCGGCGGGAGAGACCCAGTACTTC. Protein sequence: CASSYRPAGETQYF.

The chain employs TRBV18 and TRBJ1-4; perhaps TRBD1 as D (6 bases). From germline, CDR1 is KGHSH and CDR2 LQKENI. The V gene lost 3 bases and the J gene lost 4 bases, with 9 bases spanning the gap. The CDR3 spans 14 residues. In nucleotides, the CDR3 is TGTGCCAGCTCACCTAGAGGGGGTAATGAAAAACTGTTTTTT. As protein: CASSPRGGNEKLFF.

The chain employs TRBV6-5 and TRBJ1-3, with a tentative D call TRBD1 (5 bases). Between the trimmed V and J ends, which lost 2 bases and 2 bases, there was a span of 10 bases. Germline values: CDR1 MNHEY, CDR2 SVGAGI. The CDR3 covers 15 residues. CDR3 loop: CASSYTLRAGNTIYF. In nucleotides, the CDR3 is TGTGCCAGCAGTTACACGCTCAGGGCTGGAAACACCATATATTTT.

This clone was recorded once. V and J are TRBV27 and TRBJ2-7; tentative D call: TRBD1 (5 bases). With 2 bases removed from V and 6 bases from J, the gap between germline ends came to 14 bases. CDR1 and CDR2 from the germline V gene are MNHEY and SMNVEV (reference sequence). The CDR3 consists of 14 residues. CDR3 in DNA: TGTGCCAGCAGTTTAGCCAGGGCCGTTGGCGAGCAGTACTTC. As protein: CASSLARAVGEQYF.

This clone appeared a single time. The CDR3 DNA reads as TGTGCCAGCAGTTCGACTAGCTATACGCAGTATTTT. Protein: CASSSTSYTQYF. The J gene is TRBJ2-3, the V gene TRBV6-2 or TRBV6-3; 7 nucleotides align to TRBD2. Germline-derived CDR1 and CDR2 are MNHEY and SVGEGT. The CDR3 runs to 12 residues. Losses at the gene ends were 4 bases for V and 7 bases for J; bases not matched to a gene: 2.

Here the CDR3 reads CASSLGTGGGNTIYF. CDR3 nucleotides: TGTGCCAGCAGCCTCGGGACAGGGGGAGGAAACACCATATATTTT. The chain is built from TRBV7-2 and TRBJ1-3; 11 nucleotides line up with TRBD1. The germline CDR1 and CDR2 sequences are SGHTA and FQGNSA. V lost 5 bases and J lost 4; bases outside the gene matches: 4. The CDR3 is 15 residues long.

This clone was recorded only once. The chain carries TRBV10-1 and TRBJ2-1; 16 bases align to TRBD2. This CDR3 has 19 amino acids. Germline assignment: CDR1 WNHNN and CDR2 SYGVQD (reference sequence). The ends lost 4 bases at V and 2 bases at J; junction bases unmatched: 8. CDR3 amino acids: CASSALGTSGRAAYNEQFF. The CDR3 nucleotides are TGCGCCAGCAGTGCCCTAGGGACTAGCGGGAGGGCCGCCTACAATGAGCAGTTCTTC.

The chain links TRBV5-1 to TRBJ2-5; 10 bases are shared with TRBD2. Trimming at V came to 6 bases and at J to 5 bases, leaving 4 bases not matched to a gene. The CDR3 consists of 13 residues. Germline lookup yields CDR1 SGHRS and CDR2 YFSETQ. Here the CDR3 DNA reads TGCGCCAGCACTAGCGGGAGTTCGGAGACCCAGTACTTC. It encodes CASTSGSSETQYF.

The V and J genes are TRBV28 and TRBJ1-1, with D uncertain. This CDR3 contains 17 residues. Germline lookup yields CDR1 MDHEN and CDR2 SYDVKM. The ends were cut back, 4 bases at V and 0 bases at J, with 18 bases in the middle. The CDR3 DNA sequence: TGTGCCAGCAGTTACCCTTCGCACATTTCCCTGAACACTGAAGCTTTCTTT. Residues: CASSYPSHISLNTEAFF. Combining the CDR3 with reference TRBV28 and TRBJ1-1 gives the whole variable domain DVKVTQSSRYLVKRTGEKVFLECVQDMDHENMFWYRQDPGLGLRLIYFSYDVKMKEKGDIPEGYSVSREKKERFSLILESASTNQTSMYLCASSYPSHISLNTEAFFGQGTRLTVV.

This chain joins TRBV6-5 and TRBJ1-1; TRBD1 matches 8 bases. From germline, CDR1 is MNHEY and CDR2 SVGAGI. The CDR3 contains 14 residues. V was clipped by 2 bases and J by 5 bases; unmatched bases: 4. CDR3 in amino acids: CASSYTGGRTEAFF. The CDR3 DNA follows: TGTGCCAGCAGTTACACAGGGGGTCGGACTGAAGCTTTCTTT.

The chain uses TRBV5-6 and TRBJ1-2; 10 bases align to TRBD1. This CDR3 is 16 amino acids long. J lost 4 bases, V lost 4 bases, and 10 bases had no gene match. CDR1 is SGHDT, CDR2 YYEEEE, per germline. The CDR3, as DNA: TGTGCCAGCAGCCCGTACGCCGGGACAGGGGTCTATGGCTACACCTTC. Translated, it gives CASSPYAGTGVYGYTF.

V usage is TRBV24-1 and J usage is TRBJ2-3, with D unresolved. The germline V gene has CDR1 KGHDR and CDR2 SFDVKD. The V gene lost 4 bases and the J gene lost 4 bases, with 8 bases spanning the gap. The CDR3 runs to 13 residues. Written as DNA, the CDR3 is TGTGCCACCAGTGACCCTCCAGCAGATACGCAGTATTTT. Its translation: CATSDPPADTQYF.

The gene calls are TRBV12-3 or TRBV12-4 and TRBJ1-1; D is uncertain. There are 12 residues in the CDR3. The V and J ends lost 5 bases and 13 bases respectively, with 17 bases between them. CDR3 region: CASSRRREEDFF. CDR3 coding DNA: TGTGCCAGCAGTCGGCGACGGGAAGAGGATTTCTTT.

The J gene is TRBJ2-2, the V gene TRBV15, with D perhaps matching TRBD2 (6 bases). The CDR3 runs to 17 residues. Trimming removed 6 bases at V and 0 bases at J, with 17 bases between. Germline CDR1 is LNHNV and CDR2 is YYDKDF (reference sequence). CDR3 DNA: TGTGCCACCAGGGGCGTTCCGGGCGGGGCGAACACCGGGGAGCTGTTTTTT. Translating it yields CATRGVPGGANTGELFF.